Shown below are 3 T cell receptor beta chains from a single sample sequenced in a study of control samples from healthy donors and cancer patients. Libraries were prepared by immunoSEQ multiplex PCR; TCRdb keeps only in-frame clonotypes and omits some of them. The sample includes 230,000 or so clones, roughly 94% of them seen just once. The sample comprised blood. The receptors were gathered from a man aged 45 to 65 in good health.

In its sample, this clone was seen once. CDR3 protein: CASSRGGVSGNTIYF. The CDR3 DNA sequence: TGTGCCAGCAGCCGCGGAGGAGTCTCTGGAAACACCATATATTTT. The genes are TRBV3-1 (or the pseudogene TRBV3-2) and TRBJ1-3; no clear D gene. The CDR3 loop spans 15 amino acids. Germline CDR1 is LGHDT and CDR2 is YNNKEL (reference sequence). The V end lost 4 bases, the J end lost 0 bases, and 10 bases lay between the germline ends.

V is TRBV18 and J is TRBJ1-3; a possible D gene is TRBD1 (5 bases). Germline lookup yields CDR1 KGHSH and CDR2 LQKENI. This CDR3 spans 16 amino acids. V lost 3 bases, J lost 0 bases, and 12 bases lay in between. For the CDR3, the DNA is TGTGCCAGCTCACCTAGAACGACAGACTCTGGAAACACCATATATTTT. Translating gives CASSPRTTDSGNTIYF.

The chain is built from TRBV19 and TRBJ2-7; 9 bases map to TRBD1. CDR3 length: 14 amino acids. The germline V gene has CDR1 LNHDA and CDR2 SQIVND (reference sequence). The V gene end was trimmed by 6 bases and the J gene end by 3 bases; junction bases not matched to a gene: 6. The CDR3: CASSRGTGNYEQYV. In nucleotides, the CDR3 is TGTGCCAGTAGCCGCGGGACAGGGAACTACGAGCAGTACGTC.